The rows below give T cell receptor beta chains drawn from one sample of a study of blood T cell repertoires in COVID-19. Assay used: immunoSEQ multiplex PCR; TCRdb lists only in-frame clones, some missing. The profile shows approximately 100,000 clones, 85% to 90% of them singletons. The sample comprised peripheral blood. The receptors stem from a woman of 80 years or more with acute or convalescent COVID-19. The CDR3 runs from the conserved cysteine through the conserved F or W. The D gene is left open where the match is weak.

d_call: -
v_call: TRBV19
cdr3_length: 15
cdr3_aa: CASAVGGTFYQPQHF

d_call: -
v_call: TRBV4-1
cdr3_length: 16
cdr3_aa: CASSQDGDSSNQPQHF

d_call: -
v_call: TRBV5-1
cdr3_length: 13
cdr3_aa: CASSLVSGDTQYF

d_call: -
v_call: TRBV18
cdr3_length: 15
cdr3_aa: CASSATGPTNEKLFF

d_call: -
v_call: TRBV10-3
cdr3_length: 14
cdr3_aa: CATSRGISNQPQHF

d_call: TRBD2
v_call: TRBV24-1
cdr3_length: 14
cdr3_aa: CATSRGEVYNEQFF

d_call: -
v_call: TRBV18
cdr3_length: 14
cdr3_aa: CASSPDRNTGELFF

d_call: TRBD1
v_call: TRBV5-1
cdr3_length: 16
cdr3_aa: CASSQSPGTVSYEQYF

d_call: TRBD1
v_call: TRBV3-1/TRBV3-2
cdr3_length: 15
cdr3_aa: CASSGTGVWVAEQYF

d_call: TRBD1
v_call: TRBV10-1
cdr3_length: 14
cdr3_aa: CASSDYGQGGKQYF

d_call: TRBD1
v_call: TRBV4-1
cdr3_length: 14
cdr3_aa: CASSLGTASYEQYF

d_call: -
v_call: TRBV11-2
cdr3_length: 17
cdr3_aa: CASSAPGGVGVEETQYF

d_call: TRBD1
v_call: TRBV7-2
cdr3_length: 15
cdr3_aa: CASSFQGAVYEKLFF